The 32 T cell receptor beta chains reported below all come from one sample, sequenced in a study of technical replicates of blood from several donors. Measured with immunoSEQ multiplex PCR; TCRdb has only the in-frame clones, and not every one. The table lists under 70,000 clones, around 84% of them singletons. Sequenced material: PBMCs. The receptors stem from a human donor in good health. Some clones in this sample may be carry-over from other donors' samples.

This chain joins TRBV12-5 and TRBJ2-7; 7 bases are shared with TRBD1. The germline V gene has CDR1 LGHNT and CDR2 FRNRAP. V lost 6 bases to trimming and J lost 1 base; unmatched junction nucleotides: 6. The CDR3 contains 14 residues. CDR3 loop: CASGGTARSYEQYF. The CDR3 coding sequence is TGTGCTAGTGGCGGGACAGCAAGGTCCTACGAGCAGTACTTC.

The rearrangement links TRBV6-1 to TRBJ2-7, with 12 bases matching TRBD2. V shed 6 bases and J 5 bases; nucleotides not matched to a gene: 8. Germline CDR1 and CDR2: MNHNS and SASEGT. The CDR3 loop spans 15 amino acids. The CDR3 nucleotides read TGTGCCAGCAGGGGTTCTAGCGGGAGGGTGAACGAGCAGTACTTC. Amino acids: CASRGSSGRVNEQYF.

The CDR3 DNA sequence: TGTGCCAGCTCACAAGGGACAGGTAGCCGCTACGAGCAGTACTTC. Its protein is CASSQGTGSRYEQYF. The genes are TRBV18 and TRBJ2-7, with 8 bases fitting TRBD1. Germline trimming cut 4 bases from V and 3 bases from J; bases unmatched to any gene: 8. The CDR3 is 15 residues long. The germline gives CDR1 KGHSH, CDR2 LQKENI.

The DNA of the CDR3 is TGTGCCAGCAGCTCGGGACTAGCAAGCGGGGAGCTGTTTTTT. This sequence encodes CASSSGLASGELFF. This chain connects TRBV5-5 to TRBJ2-2; 9 bases map to TRBD2. V lost 3 bases, J lost 7 bases, and 4 bases stayed unmatched. CDR3 size: 14 residues. Germline CDR1 SGHKS, CDR2 YYEKEE (reference sequence).

The chain recombines TRBV21-1 with TRBJ2-7; the D call TRBD2 from the table was never checked on the DNA. TRBV21-1 is annotated as a pseudogene. The length of the CDR3 is 17 residues. The DNA of the CDR3 is TGTGCCAGCAGCAAAGTCTCTAGCGGAGGAGGGGCTGGGGAGCAGTACTTC. This translates into CASSKVSSGGGAGEQYF.

The V call is TRBV29-1, the J call TRBJ1-4; 7 nucleotides align to TRBD1. CDR3 size: 12 residues. Unmatched junction bases numbered 5, after V lost 5 bases and J lost 8 bases. Per germline, CDR1 SQVTM and CDR2 ANQGSEA. The CDR3 DNA follows: TGCAGCGTTAACAGGGGCGGCGAAAAACTGTTTTTT. Its protein product is CSVNRGGEKLFF.

V usage is TRBV30 and J usage is TRBJ1-1; D unresolved. The germline V and J ends were trimmed by 3 bases and 3 bases, with 11 bases remaining between them. The CDR3 is 13 residues long. Germline V gives CDR1 GTSNPN, CDR2 SVGIG (reference sequence). For the CDR3, the DNA is TGTGCCTGGAGCGACGGGTCGTACACTGAAGCTTTCTTT. Its translation is CAWSDGSYTEAFF.

This chain links TRBV7-6 with TRBJ2-3, with 7 bases that match TRBD2. V lost 5 bases and J lost 9; bases outside the gene matches: 5. Germline V gives CDR1 SGHVS, CDR2 FNYEAQ. CDR3 length: 12 residues. The CDR3 DNA follows: TGTGCCAGCAGCGCCTCGGGGGGAACGCAGTATTTT. Protein: CASSASGGTQYF.

The rearrangement joins TRBV6-5 to TRBJ2-7; tentative D call: TRBD2 (6 bases). V lost 5 bases, J lost 4 bases, and 18 bases lay in between. Germline CDR1 reads MNHEY; CDR2 reads SVGAGI. The CDR3 covers 15 residues. DNA of the CDR3: TGTGCCAGCAGTCCCCTCTCGGGGAGGAATTACGAGCAGTACTTC. It specifies CASSPLSGRNYEQYF.

This sequence joins TRBV2 and TRBJ2-3; 7 bases agree with TRBD1. CDR1 is SNHLY, CDR2 FYNNEI, per germline. J was trimmed by 3 bases and V by 6 bases; bases with no gene match: 12. This CDR3 spans 16 amino acids. The CDR3 DNA sequence: TGTGCCAGCAGCCAATGGGACAGAGAGATAACAGATACGCAGTATTTT. It codes for CASSQWDREITDTQYF.

The rearrangement links TRBV21-1 to TRBJ2-7; the tabulated D call, TRBD2, remains unverified against the DNA. TRBV21-1 is designated a pseudogene. The CDR3 spans 15 residues. DNA for the CDR3: TGTGCCAGCAGCAACGACTGTCTCCGCTCCTACGAGCAGTACTTC. It encodes CASSNDCLRSYEQYF.

The rearrangement links TRBV10-3 to TRBJ1-2; TRBD1 aligns across 7 bases. The CDR3 consists of 13 residues. J lost 3 bases, V lost 5 bases, and 3 bases had no gene match. Germline-derived CDR1 and CDR2 are ENHRY and SYGVKD. CDR3 bases: TGTGCCATCAGTCAAACAGGGGACTATGGCTACACCTTC. Translating gives CAISQTGDYGYTF.

This clone was observed a single time. The rearrangement uses TRBV4-3 and TRBJ2-5; perhaps TRBD1 as D (5 bases). There are 15 residues in the CDR3. V was trimmed by 0 bases and J by 4 bases, leaving 12 bases between them. The germline V gene has CDR1 LGHNA and CDR2 YSLEER. CDR3 sequence (DNA): TGCGCCAGCAGCCAAGATAGGGGCGGCGGAGAGACCCAGTACTTC. As protein: CASSQDRGGGETQYF.

The J gene is TRBJ1-1, the V gene TRBV11-2, with 9 bases matching TRBD1. Losses at the gene ends were 5 bases for V and 0 bases for J; bases not matched to a gene: 7. Per the germline V gene, CDR1 is SGHAT and CDR2 is FQNNGV. The CDR3 has 16 residues. CDR3 region: CASSPLGTGMNTEAFF. For the CDR3, the DNA is TGTGCCAGCAGCCCGCTGGGGACAGGGATGAACACTGAAGCTTTCTTT.

The CDR3 sequence is CASSFGSGGRAYNEQFF. The CDR3, as DNA: TGTGCCAGCAGCTTCGGGAGTGGCGGGAGGGCCTACAATGAGCAGTTCTTC. The rearrangement uses TRBV5-4 and TRBJ2-1, with 9 bases that match TRBD2. After removal of 2 bases from V and 2 bases from J, the junction contained 8 bases not matched to a gene. Per the germline V gene, CDR1 is SGHNT and CDR2 is YYREEE (reference sequence). The length of the CDR3 is 17 residues.

The chain employs TRBV4-1 and TRBJ2-7; D is uncertain. CDR3 length: 14 residues. Trimming stripped 0 bases from V and 0 bases from J, with 6 bases between. Looked up from germline, CDR1 is MGHRA and CDR2 is YSYEKL. Written as DNA, the CDR3 is TGCGCCAGCAGCCAAGACTATTACTCCTACGAGCAGTACTTC. This encodes CASSQDYYSYEQYF.

V is TRBV15 and J is TRBJ1-1; D unresolved. This CDR3 has 16 residues. CDR1 and CDR2 (germline): LNHNV, YYDKDF (reference sequence). With 0 bases removed from V and 5 bases from J, the gap between germline ends came to 16 bases. CDR3 amino acids: CATSRDGGRTGTEAFF. DNA of the CDR3: TGTGCCACCAGCAGAGATGGAGGCAGGACGGGGACTGAAGCTTTCTTT.

This rearrangement joins TRBV13 to TRBJ2-7; 9 positions match TRBD1. The CDR3 has 15 residues. Germline assignment: CDR1 PRHDT and CDR2 FYEKMQ (reference sequence). V dropped 5 bases and J dropped 8; count of bases not matched to a gene: 13. The CDR3 spells CASSLWGQGTYKQYF. CDR3 coding DNA: TGTGCCAGCAGCCTCTGGGGACAGGGAACTTATAAGCAGTACTTC.

The chain recombines TRBV11-2 with TRBJ2-2, with a weak D call TRBD1 (5 bases). The CDR3 contains 15 residues. The V gene lost 5 bases and the J gene lost 0 bases, with 10 bases spanning the gap. CDR1 and CDR2 from the germline V gene are SGHAT and FQNNGV. In DNA form, the CDR3 reads TGTGCCAGCAGCCAGGACATCCCGAACACCGGGGAGCTGTTTTTT. Translating it yields CASSQDIPNTGELFF.

This clone appeared once. Distinct nucleotide sequences in the sample also encode this CDR3. CDR3 amino acids: CASSRQGYGYTF. The CDR3 DNA reads TGTGCCAGCAGTAGACAGGGATATGGCTACACCTTC. V and J are TRBV6-5 and TRBJ1-2; 7 bases map to TRBD1. Trimming took 5 bases from V and 5 from J; bases not matched to a gene: 2. The germline V gene encodes CDR1 MNHEY and CDR2 SVGAGI. CDR3 size: 12 residues.

This chain connects TRBV2 to TRBJ2-5; TRBD2 is a possible D gene (6 bases). V was cut by 7 bases and J by 3 bases, with 9 bases left in between. In germline, CDR1 is SNHLY, CDR2 FYNNEI. This CDR3 comprises 12 residues. CDR3 in amino acids: CASKTGEETQYF. CDR3 sequence (DNA): TGTGCCAGCAAGACGGGAGAAGAGACCCAGTACTTC.

The chain uses TRBV7-9 and TRBJ1-1; no reliable D call. The length of the CDR3 is 14 residues. Trimming took 5 bases from V and 1 from J, leaving 11 bases between them. Germline loops: CDR1 SEHNR, CDR2 FQNEAQ (reference sequence). The CDR3 nucleotides read TGTGCCAGCAGCCAGGAGGGCTGGAACACTGAAGCTTTCTTT. This sequence encodes CASSQEGWNTEAFF.

The V and J genes are TRBV30 and TRBJ1-3; D not resolved. V was cut by 3 bases and J by 0 bases, with 3 bases left in between. This CDR3 spans 12 amino acids. Germline CDR1 reads GTSNPN; CDR2 reads SVGIG (reference sequence). For the CDR3, the DNA is TGTGCCTGGAGCCGCTCTGGAAACACCATATATTTT. This encodes CAWSRSGNTIYF.

The chain employs TRBV4-3 and TRBJ1-1; D not resolved. The V and J ends lost 1 base and 4 bases respectively, with 19 bases between them. CDR1 LGHNA and CDR2 YSLEER come from the germline V gene. This CDR3 comprises 17 residues. The CDR3: CASSQGASRGAGTEAFF. The CDR3 nucleotides are TGCGCCAGCAGCCAAGGGGCCAGTCGTGGCGCCGGCACTGAAGCTTTCTTT.

This chain's CDR3 is CASSLLGLAGYEQYF. The DNA for the CDR3 is TGCGCCAGCAGCTTGTTGGGGCTAGCGGGCTACGAGCAGTACTTC. The chain has TRBV5-1 and TRBJ2-7, with 8 bases matching TRBD2. CDR3 length equals 15 residues. Looked up from germline, CDR1 is SGHRS and CDR2 is YFSETQ. V shed 1 base, J shed 3 bases, and the junction held 6 bases outside the gene matches.

This chain uses TRBV29-1 with TRBJ2-5, with TRBD1 identical over 9 bases. Germline assignment: CDR1 SQVTM and CDR2 ANQGSEA. J gave up 7 bases and V 5 bases, and 14 bases lay outside the gene matches. CDR3 length: 15 residues. The CDR3 loop reads CSVRSGDRVSGTQYF. CDR3 DNA: TGCAGCGTTCGTAGTGGGGACAGGGTCTCGGGGACCCAGTACTTC.

The V gene is TRBV5-6, the J gene TRBJ1-5, with a weak D call TRBD1 (5 bases). Trimming cost V 5 bases and J 7 bases, with 16 bases left between them. Germline assignment: CDR1 SGHDT and CDR2 YYEEEE. The CDR3 has 14 residues. CDR3 protein: CASSKTGGGQPQHF. CDR3 DNA: TGTGCCAGCAGTAAGACCGGGGGAGGGCAGCCCCAGCATTTT.

The chain couples TRBV10-3 to TRBJ2-5, with 7 bases fitting TRBD1. The CDR3 runs to 15 residues. J was trimmed by 3 bases and V by 7 bases; bases with no gene match: 11. Germline values: CDR1 ENHRY, CDR2 SYGVKD. The CDR3 sequence: CAITPNRDSKETQYF. Written as DNA, the CDR3 is TGTGCCATCACCCCGAACCGGGACAGTAAAGAGACCCAGTACTTC.

The chain employs TRBV29-1 and TRBJ2-2, with 9 positions matching TRBD2. The ends lost 6 bases at V and 5 bases at J; junction bases unmatched: 4. The CDR3 totals 13 residues. Per the germline V gene, CDR1 is SQVTM and CDR2 is ANQGSEA. The CDR3 loop is CSVGGGATGELFF. CDR3 coding DNA: TGCAGCGTAGGCGGGGGGGCAACCGGGGAGCTGTTTTTT.

This clone was observed a handful of times. This sequence joins TRBV7-2 and TRBJ2-1; D is unresolved. Between the trimmed V and J ends, which lost 4 bases and 9 bases, there was a span of 10 bases. Germline CDR1 and CDR2: SGHTA and FQGNSA. The CDR3 runs 12 residues. The CDR3 coding sequence is TGTGCCAGCAGCTCTTCCCCCTTTGAGCAGTTCTTC. Translation gives CASSSSPFEQFF.

The chain carries TRBV5-1 and TRBJ2-7, with TRBD2 identical over 8 bases. The CDR3 is made up of 17 amino acids. The V gene end was trimmed by 6 bases and the J gene end by 5 bases; junction bases not matched to a gene: 19. Germline values: CDR1 SGHRS, CDR2 YFSETQ. The CDR3 region is CASTPFGGGRFNDEQYF. CDR3 coding DNA: TGCGCCAGCACACCCTTCGGGGGGGGGCGATTCAACGACGAGCAGTACTTC. Filled out from reference TRBV5-1 and TRBJ2-7, the complete variable domain reads KAGVTQTPRYLIKTRGQQVTLSCSPISGHRSVSWYQQTPGQGLQFLFEYFSETQRNKGNFPGRFSGRQFSNSRSEMNVSTLELGDSALYLCASTPFGGGRFNDEQYFGPGTRLTVT.

This clone appeared a single time. V usage is TRBV4-2 and J usage is TRBJ2-3; D is unclear. Per the germline V gene, CDR1 is LGHNA and CDR2 is YNFKEQ. With 6 bases removed from V and 6 bases from J, the gap between germline ends came to 16 bases. There are 14 residues in the CDR3. The CDR3 nucleotides are TGTGCCAGCAGACGTACGGAAGGCAGGGATACGCAGTATTTT. This encodes CASRRTEGRDTQYF.